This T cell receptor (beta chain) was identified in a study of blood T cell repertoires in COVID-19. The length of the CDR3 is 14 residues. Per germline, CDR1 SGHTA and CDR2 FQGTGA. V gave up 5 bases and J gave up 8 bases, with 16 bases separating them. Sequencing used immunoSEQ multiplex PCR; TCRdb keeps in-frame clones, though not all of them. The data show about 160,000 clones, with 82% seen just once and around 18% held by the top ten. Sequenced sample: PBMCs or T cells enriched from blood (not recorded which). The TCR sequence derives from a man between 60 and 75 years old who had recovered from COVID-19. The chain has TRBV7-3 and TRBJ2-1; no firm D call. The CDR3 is CASSRGPGFHEQFF. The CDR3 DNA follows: TGTGCCAGCAGCCGAGGTCCTGGTTTCCATGAGCAGTTCTTC. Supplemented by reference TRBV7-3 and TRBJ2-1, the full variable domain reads GAGVSQTPSNKVTEKGKYVELRCDPISGHTALYWYRQSLGQGPEFLIYFQGTGAADDSGLPNDRFFAVRPEGSVSTLKIQRTERGDSAVYLCASSRGPGFHEQFFGPGTRLTVL.